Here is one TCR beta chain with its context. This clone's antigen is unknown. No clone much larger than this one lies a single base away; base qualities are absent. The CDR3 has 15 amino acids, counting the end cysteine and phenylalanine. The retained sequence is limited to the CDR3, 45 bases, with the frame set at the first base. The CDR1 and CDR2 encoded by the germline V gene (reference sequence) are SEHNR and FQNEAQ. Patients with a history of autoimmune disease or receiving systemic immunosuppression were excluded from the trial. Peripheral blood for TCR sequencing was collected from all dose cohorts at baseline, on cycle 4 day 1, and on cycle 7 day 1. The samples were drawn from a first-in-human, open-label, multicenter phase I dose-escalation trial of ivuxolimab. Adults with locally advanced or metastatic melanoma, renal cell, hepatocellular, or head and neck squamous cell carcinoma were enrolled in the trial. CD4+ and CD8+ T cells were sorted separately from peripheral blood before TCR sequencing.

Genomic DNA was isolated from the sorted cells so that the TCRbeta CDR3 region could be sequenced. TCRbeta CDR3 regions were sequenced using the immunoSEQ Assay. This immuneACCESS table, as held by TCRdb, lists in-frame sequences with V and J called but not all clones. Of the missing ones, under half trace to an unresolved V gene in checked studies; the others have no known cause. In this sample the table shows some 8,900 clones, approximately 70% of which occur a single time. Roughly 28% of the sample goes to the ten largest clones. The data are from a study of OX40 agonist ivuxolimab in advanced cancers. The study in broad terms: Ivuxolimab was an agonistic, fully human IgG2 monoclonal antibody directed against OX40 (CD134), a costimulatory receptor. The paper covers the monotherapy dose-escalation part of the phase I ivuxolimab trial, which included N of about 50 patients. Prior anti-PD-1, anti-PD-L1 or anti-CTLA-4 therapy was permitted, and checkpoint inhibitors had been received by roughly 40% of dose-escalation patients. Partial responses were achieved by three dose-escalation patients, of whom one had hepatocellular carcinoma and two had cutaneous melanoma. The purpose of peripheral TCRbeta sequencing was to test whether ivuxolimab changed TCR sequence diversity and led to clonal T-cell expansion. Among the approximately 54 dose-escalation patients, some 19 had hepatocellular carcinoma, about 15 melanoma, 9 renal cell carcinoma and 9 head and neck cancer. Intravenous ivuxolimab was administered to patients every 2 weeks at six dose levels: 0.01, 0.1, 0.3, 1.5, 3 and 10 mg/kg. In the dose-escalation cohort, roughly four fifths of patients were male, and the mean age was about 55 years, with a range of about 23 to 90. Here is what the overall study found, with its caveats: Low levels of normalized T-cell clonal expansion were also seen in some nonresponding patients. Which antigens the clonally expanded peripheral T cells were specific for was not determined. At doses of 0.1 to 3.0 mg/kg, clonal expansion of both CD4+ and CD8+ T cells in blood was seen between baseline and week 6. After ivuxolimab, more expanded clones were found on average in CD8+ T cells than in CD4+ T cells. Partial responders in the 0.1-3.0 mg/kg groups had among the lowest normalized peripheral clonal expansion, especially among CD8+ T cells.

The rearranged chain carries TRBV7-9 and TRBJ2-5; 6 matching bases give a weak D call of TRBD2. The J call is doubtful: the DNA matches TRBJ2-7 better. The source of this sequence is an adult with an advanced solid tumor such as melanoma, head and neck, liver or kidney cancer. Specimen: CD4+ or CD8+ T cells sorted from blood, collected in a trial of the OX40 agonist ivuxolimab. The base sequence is TGTGCCAGCAGCTTAGCCGGGGGTAGCTCCTACGAGCAGTACTTC. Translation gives CASSLAGGSSYEQYF.